The 15 T cell receptor beta chains given below trace back to one sample, sequenced in a study of CD8 T cells in ankylosing spondylitis. No antigen is known for these receptors. One entry per CDR3 protein, called by TCRdb with MiXCR from the 5' RACE reads. Of 500,000 to 650,000 distinct CDR3 sequences in the sample, approximately 5.3% were seen once. The study's findings and limits: The study identified a TCR beta motif of 7 or 8 highly homologous variants that appeared characteristic of ankylosing spondylitis blood.

What was sequenced was blood, either unsorted or a sorted T cell fraction (not recorded which). Receptors originate from a male donor with ankylosing spondylitis.

This clonotype was seen many times. The rearrangement links TRBV5-1 to TRBJ2-7; D is undetermined. Between the trimmed V and J ends, which lost 0 bases and 5 bases, there was a span of 6 bases. In germline, CDR1 is SGHRS, CDR2 YFSETQ. CDR3 length equals 12 residues. CDR3: CASSLGSHEQYF. CDR3 coding DNA: TGCGCCAGCAGCTTGGGCAGTCACGAGCAGTACTTC.

This chain links TRBV5-1 with TRBJ2-7; a weak D match, TRBD1 (6 bases). The CDR3 contains 15 residues. Trimming took off 4 bases at V and 5 bases at J, with 19 bases between the two ends. Germline CDR1 is SGHRS and CDR2 is YFSETQ. This chain's CDR3 is CASSVTPTGWNEQYF. The CDR3 DNA reads TGCGCCAGCAGCGTAACGCCGACAGGATGGAACGAGCAGTACTTC.

This clonotype was counted ten times or more. DNA of the CDR3: TGCGCCAGCAGCCAAGATCAGAAGAGGGGCTACACCTTC. Protein product: CASSQDQKRGYTF. This chain links TRBV4-3 with TRBJ1-2, with unresolved D. CDR1 LGHNA and CDR2 YSLEER come from the germline V gene. Between the trimmed V and J ends, which lost 0 bases and 8 bases, there was a span of 10 bases. This CDR3 region has 13 residues.

This clonotype was observed at least ten times. The chain combines TRBV7-6 with TRBJ2-7, with TRBD1 identical over 8 bases. The CDR3 extends over 18 amino acids. In germline, CDR1 is SGHVS, CDR2 FNYEAQ. Germline trimming cut 3 bases from V and 0 bases from J; bases unmatched to any gene: 13. The CDR3 protein is CASSLRLAGTGYSYEQYF. CDR3 DNA sequence: TGTGCCAGCAGCTTGCGTTTGGCTGGGACAGGTTACTCCTACGAGCAGTACTTC.

As regards this clonotype: A much larger clone differs from this one at a single base, so this may be a read error. No conserved phenylalanine or tryptophan is present at the end of the CDR3, so a read error is the likely explanation. The DNA is omitted, as the CDR3 cannot be located on it reliably, and the CDR3 follows TCRdb's listing. The genes are TRBV21-1 and TRBJ2-2; whether TRBD1, the table's D call, matches the DNA was not checked. TRBV21-1 is given as a pseudogene. The CDR3 length is 14 residues, termini included. The CDR3 sequence: CASAGREDTGELFL.

The CDR3 here is CASNIAGGFTDTQYF. In nucleotides, the CDR3 is TGTGCCAGCAACATAGCGGGGGGGTTCACAGATACGCAGTATTTT. The chain combines TRBV7-9 with TRBJ2-3, with 11 bases fitting TRBD2. Germline CDR1 reads SEHNR; CDR2 reads FQNEAQ (reference sequence). CDR3 length: 15 residues. V shed 7 bases and J 2 bases; nucleotides not matched to a gene: 5. The entire variable domain, with the rest obtained from reference TRBV7-9 and TRBJ2-3, is as follows: DTGVSQNPRHKITKRGQNVTFRCDPISEHNRLYWYRQTLGQGPEFLTYFQNEAQLEKSRLLSDRFSAERPKGSFSTLEIQRTEQGDSAMYLCASNIAGGFTDTQYFGPGTRLTVL.

This clonotype has more than one count but fewer than ten. The chain combines TRBV27 with TRBJ1-1; possible D gene TRBD1, 5 bases. V was trimmed by 4 bases and J by 3 bases, leaving 12 bases between them. The germline V gene encodes CDR1 MNHEY and CDR2 SMNVEV (reference sequence). This CDR3 has 14 amino acids. The chain's CDR3 is CASSSRRGYTEAFF. DNA for the CDR3: TGTGCCAGCAGTTCTCGGCGGGGGTACACTGAAGCTTTCTTT.

The table lists this clonotype with many counts. This chain uses TRBV4-1 with TRBJ1-3, with D unresolved. The CDR3 totals 14 residues. The V gene's germline CDR1 is MGHRA and CDR2 YSYEKL. V was pared by 1 base and J by 4 bases, with 8 bases between. CDR3 in DNA: TGCGCCAGCAGCCAAGGGCTTCTGGGAAACACCATATATTTT. Residues: CASSQGLLGNTIYF.

This clonotype was detected only a few times. This sequence joins TRBV29-1 and TRBJ2-3; no firm D call. The V end was cut by 1 base, the J end by 2 bases, with 16 bases between. The CDR3 has 16 residues. Germline CDR1 and CDR2: SQVTM and ANQGSEA. The CDR3 reads CSVEGEQRTLTDTQYF. The CDR3 DNA reads as TGCAGCGTTGAAGGTGAACAGCGAACTCTCACAGATACGCAGTATTTT.

This clonotype was seen at least ten times. This rearrangement joins TRBV20-1 to TRBJ2-7, with TRBD1 identical over 11 bases. Trimming removed 6 bases from V and 6 bases from J; junction bases left unmatched: 13. Germline CDR1 is DFQATT and CDR2 is SNEGSKA (reference sequence). The CDR3 length is 15 residues. The CDR3 bases are TGCAGTGCCACGGACAGGGGGCCAACTTTATCCGAGCAGTACTTC. As protein: CSATDRGPTLSEQYF.

This clonotype was counted many times. The chain carries TRBV7-2 and TRBJ2-7, with unresolved D. V lost 1 base to trimming and J lost 7 bases, with 11 bases between them. The CDR3 length is 13 residues. The germline gives CDR1 SGHTA, CDR2 FQGNSA. The CDR3 bases are TGTGCCAGCAGCTTAGGCCCCTTCAGGGAGCAGTACTTC. Residues: CASSLGPFREQYF. Using reference TRBV7-2 and TRBJ2-7 for the parts outside the CDR3, the full variable domain is GAGVSQSPSNKVTEKGKDVELRCDPISGHTALYWYRQSLGQGLEFLIYFQGNSAPDKSGLPSDRFSAERTGGSVSTLTIQRTQQEDSAVYLCASSLGPFREQYFGPGTRLTVT.

This clonotype was found many times. The chain uses TRBV20-1 and TRBJ1-5, with D unclear. Germline lookup yields CDR1 DFQATT and CDR2 SNEGSKA (reference sequence). Trimming cost V 5 bases and J 7 bases, with 12 bases left between them. The CDR3 is made up of 12 amino acids. CDR3 in DNA: TGCAGTGCTTCCGAGGCCTCCCAGCCCCAGCATTTT. This sequence encodes CSASEASQPQHF.

The V gene is TRBV7-2, the J gene TRBJ2-1; a possible D gene is TRBD1 (5 bases). Deletions cut 7 bases from V and 6 bases from J, with 19 bases between. This CDR3 is 15 amino acids long. CDR1 SGHTA and CDR2 FQGNSA come from the germline V gene. Here the CDR3 DNA reads TGTGCCAGCACCCTGGGGCTTCGCGGCACCAATGAGCAGTTCTTC. It yields the protein CASTLGLRGTNEQFF.

This clonotype was recorded many times. The V and J genes are TRBV5-1 and TRBJ2-3, with 8 bases that match TRBD1. The V segment lost 4 bases and the J segment 2 bases; nucleotides outside the gene matches: 15. Germline lookup yields CDR1 SGHRS and CDR2 YFSETQ. This CDR3 comprises 18 residues. As DNA, the CDR3 is TGCGCCAGCAGCACGGGACAGGATCCCCTCAGTACCACAGATACGCAGTATTTT. Its protein is CASSTGQDPLSTTDTQYF.

This clonotype occurred many times. The rearrangement uses TRBV24-1 and TRBJ2-3; TRBD1 agrees at 8 bases. Germline V gene data show CDR1 as KGHDR and CDR2 as SFDVKD. The CDR3 is made up of 15 amino acids. V was pared by 4 bases and J by 4 bases, with 6 bases of the junction left unmatched. CDR3 protein: CATSDTGTGPDTQYF. The CDR3 coding sequence is TGTGCCACCAGTGACACCGGGACAGGCCCAGATACGCAGTATTTT.